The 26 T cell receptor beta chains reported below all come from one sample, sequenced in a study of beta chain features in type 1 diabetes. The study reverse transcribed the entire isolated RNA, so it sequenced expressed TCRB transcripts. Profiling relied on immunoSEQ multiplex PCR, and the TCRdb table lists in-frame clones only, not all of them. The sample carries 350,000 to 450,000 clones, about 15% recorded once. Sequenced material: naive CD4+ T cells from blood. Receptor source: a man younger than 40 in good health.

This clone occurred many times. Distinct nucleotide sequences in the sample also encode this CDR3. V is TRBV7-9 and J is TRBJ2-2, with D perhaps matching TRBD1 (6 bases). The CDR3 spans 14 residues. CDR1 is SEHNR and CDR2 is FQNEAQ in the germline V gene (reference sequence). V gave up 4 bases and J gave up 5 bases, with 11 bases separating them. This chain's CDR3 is CASSSPQGTGELFF. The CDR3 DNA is TGTGCCAGCAGCTCGCCACAGGGAACCGGGGAGCTGTTTTTT.

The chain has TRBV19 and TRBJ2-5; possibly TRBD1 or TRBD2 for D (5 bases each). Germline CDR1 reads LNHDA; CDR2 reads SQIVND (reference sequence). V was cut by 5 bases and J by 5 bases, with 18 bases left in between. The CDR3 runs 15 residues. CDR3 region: CASSYTTARGETQYF. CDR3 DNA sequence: TGTGCCAGTAGTTATACGACAGCCCGAGGGGAGACCCAGTACTTC.

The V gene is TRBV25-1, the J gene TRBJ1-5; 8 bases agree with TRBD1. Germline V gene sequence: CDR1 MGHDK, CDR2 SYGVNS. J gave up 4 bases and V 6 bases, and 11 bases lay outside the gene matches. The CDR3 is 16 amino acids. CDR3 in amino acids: CASRPRQGTHNQPQHF. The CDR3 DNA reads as TGTGCCAGCAGACCCCGACAGGGGACTCATAATCAGCCCCAGCATTTT.

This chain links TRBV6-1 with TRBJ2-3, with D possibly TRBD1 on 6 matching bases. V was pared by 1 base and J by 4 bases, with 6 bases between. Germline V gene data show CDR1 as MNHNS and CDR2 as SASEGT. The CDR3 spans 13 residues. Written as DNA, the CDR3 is TGTGCCAGCAGTGAAGACAGGGCAGATACGCAGTATTTT. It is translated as CASSEDRADTQYF.

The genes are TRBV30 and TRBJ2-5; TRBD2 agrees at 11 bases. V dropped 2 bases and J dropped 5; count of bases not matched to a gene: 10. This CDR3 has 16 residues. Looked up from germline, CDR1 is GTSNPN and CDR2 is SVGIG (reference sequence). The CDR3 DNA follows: TGTGCCTGGAGTTTCGTACTAGCGGGAGTTACGGAGACCCAGTACTTC. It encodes CAWSFVLAGVTETQYF.

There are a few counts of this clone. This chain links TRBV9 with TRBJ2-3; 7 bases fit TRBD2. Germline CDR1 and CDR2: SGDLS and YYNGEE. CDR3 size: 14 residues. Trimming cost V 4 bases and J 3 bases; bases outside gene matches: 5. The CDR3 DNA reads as TGTGCCAGCAGCTCCCGGACTAGAACAGATACGCAGTATTTT. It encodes CASSSRTRTDTQYF.

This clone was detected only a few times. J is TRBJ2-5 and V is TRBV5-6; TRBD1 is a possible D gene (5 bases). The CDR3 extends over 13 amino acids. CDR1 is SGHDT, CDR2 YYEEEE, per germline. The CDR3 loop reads CVSGIRDQETQYF. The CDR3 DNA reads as TGTGTATCAGGGATTAGGGACCAAGAGACCCAGTACTTC.

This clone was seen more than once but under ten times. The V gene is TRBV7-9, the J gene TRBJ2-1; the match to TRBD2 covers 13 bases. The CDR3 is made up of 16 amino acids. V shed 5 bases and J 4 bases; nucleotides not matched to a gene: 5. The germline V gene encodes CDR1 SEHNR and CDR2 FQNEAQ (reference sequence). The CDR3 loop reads CASSAPLAGGYNEQFF. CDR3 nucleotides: TGTGCCAGCAGCGCACCACTAGCGGGAGGGTACAATGAGCAGTTCTTC.

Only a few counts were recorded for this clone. CDR3 sequence (DNA): TGTGCCAGCAGTCGTAGCGGGAGTGAAGAGACCCAGTACTTC. Protein product: CASSRSGSEETQYF. The rearrangement joins TRBV14 to TRBJ2-5, with 9 bases aligning to TRBD2. Germline V gene data show CDR1 as SGHDN and CDR2 as FVKESK. The ends lost 6 bases at V and 3 bases at J; junction bases unmatched: 5. The CDR3 has 14 residues. The complete variable domain, with remaining parts taken from reference TRBV14 and TRBJ2-5, reads EAGVTQFPSHSVIEKGQTVTLRCDPISGHDNLYWYRRVMGKEIKFLLHFVKESKQDESGMPNNRFLAERTGGTYSTLKVQPAELEDSGVYFCASSRSGSEETQYFGPGTRLLVL.

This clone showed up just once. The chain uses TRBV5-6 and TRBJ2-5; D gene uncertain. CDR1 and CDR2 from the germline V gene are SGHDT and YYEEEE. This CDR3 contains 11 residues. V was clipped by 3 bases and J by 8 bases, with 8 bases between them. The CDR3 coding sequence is TGTGCCAGCAGCTCCCTTCAAACCCAGTACTTC. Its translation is CASSSLQTQYF.

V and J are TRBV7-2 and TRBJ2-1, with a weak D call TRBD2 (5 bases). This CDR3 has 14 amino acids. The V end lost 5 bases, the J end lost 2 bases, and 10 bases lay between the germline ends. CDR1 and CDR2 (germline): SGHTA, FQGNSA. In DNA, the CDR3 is TGTGCCAGCAGCCGACTCGGGACCTACAATGAGCAGTTCTTC. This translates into CASSRLGTYNEQFF.

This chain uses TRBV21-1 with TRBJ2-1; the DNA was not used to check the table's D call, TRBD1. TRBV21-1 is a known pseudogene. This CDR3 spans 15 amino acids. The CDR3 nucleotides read TGTGCCAGCAGCAAACGGGACAGGGTCATCAATGAGCAGTTCTTC. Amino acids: CASSKRDRVINEQFF.

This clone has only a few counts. The CDR3 sequence is CASSRPQGNTEAFF. CDR3 nucleotide sequence: TGTGCCAGTAGTAGACCACAGGGGAACACTGAAGCTTTCTTT. The V gene is TRBV19, the J gene TRBJ1-1, with D possibly being TRBD1 (6 bases). CDR3 length: 14 residues. V gave up 4 bases and J gave up 1 base, with 10 bases separating them. Germline-derived CDR1 and CDR2 are LNHDA and SQIVND (reference sequence). Full variable domain (remainder filled in from reference TRBV19 and TRBJ1-1): DGGITQSPKYLFRKEGQNVTLSCEQNLNHDAMYWYRQDPGQGLRLIYYSQIVNDFQKGDIAEGYSVSREKKESFPLTVTSAQKNPTAFYLCASSRPQGNTEAFFGQGTRLTVV.

The CDR3 nucleotides read TGTGCCAGCTCACCTATAGGACTAGCTCCAGATACGCAGTATTTT. It encodes CASSPIGLAPDTQYF. The genes are TRBV18 and TRBJ2-3; 8 bases are shared with TRBD2. Per the germline V gene, CDR1 is KGHSH and CDR2 is LQKENI. V shed 3 bases and J 4 bases; nucleotides not matched to a gene: 6. The CDR3 has 15 amino acids.

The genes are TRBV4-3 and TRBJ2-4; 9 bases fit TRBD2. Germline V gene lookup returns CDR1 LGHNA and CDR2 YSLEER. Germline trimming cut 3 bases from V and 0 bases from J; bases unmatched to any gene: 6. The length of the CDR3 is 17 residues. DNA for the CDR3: TGCGCCAGCAGCCAGCCTACTAGCGGGCTAGCCAAAAACATTCAGTACTTC. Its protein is CASSQPTSGLAKNIQYF.

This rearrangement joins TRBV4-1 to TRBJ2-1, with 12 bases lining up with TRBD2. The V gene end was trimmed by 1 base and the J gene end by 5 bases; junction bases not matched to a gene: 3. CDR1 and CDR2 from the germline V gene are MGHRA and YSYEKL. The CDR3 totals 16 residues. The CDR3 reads CASSQGLAGADNEQFF. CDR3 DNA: TGCGCCAGCAGCCAAGGACTAGCGGGGGCCGACAATGAGCAGTTCTTC.

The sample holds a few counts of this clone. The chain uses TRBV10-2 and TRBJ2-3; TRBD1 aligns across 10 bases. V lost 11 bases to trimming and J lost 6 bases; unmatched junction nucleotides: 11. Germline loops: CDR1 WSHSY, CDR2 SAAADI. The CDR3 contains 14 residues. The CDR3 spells CAVLRDRGGDTQYF. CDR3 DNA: TGCGCCGTCCTCCGGGACAGGGGTGGCGATACGCAGTATTTT.

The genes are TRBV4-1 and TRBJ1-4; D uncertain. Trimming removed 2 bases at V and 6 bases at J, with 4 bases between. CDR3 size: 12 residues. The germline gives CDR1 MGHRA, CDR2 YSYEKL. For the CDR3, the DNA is TGCGCCAGCAGCCAATACGATGAAAAACTGTTTTTT. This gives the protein CASSQYDEKLFF.

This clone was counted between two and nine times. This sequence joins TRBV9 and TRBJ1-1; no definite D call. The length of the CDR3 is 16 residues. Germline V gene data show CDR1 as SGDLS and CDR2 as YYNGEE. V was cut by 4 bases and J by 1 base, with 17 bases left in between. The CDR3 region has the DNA TGTGCCAGCAGCCCGCTCATGGGGTGGGAGAACACTGAAGCTTTCTTT. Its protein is CASSPLMGWENTEAFF.

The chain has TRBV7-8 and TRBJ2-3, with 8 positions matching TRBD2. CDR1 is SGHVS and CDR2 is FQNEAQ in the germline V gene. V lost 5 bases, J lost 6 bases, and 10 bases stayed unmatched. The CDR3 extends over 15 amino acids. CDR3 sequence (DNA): TGTGCCAGCAGCCCCAACGGGGGGGCCTTTGATACGCAGTATTTT. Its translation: CASSPNGGAFDTQYF. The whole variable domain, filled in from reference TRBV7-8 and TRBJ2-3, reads GAGVSQSPRYKVAKRGQDVALRCDPISGHVSLFWYQQALGQGPEFLTYFQNEAQLDKSGLPSDRFFAERPEGSVSTLKIQRTQQEDSAVYLCASSPNGGAFDTQYFGPGTRLTVL.

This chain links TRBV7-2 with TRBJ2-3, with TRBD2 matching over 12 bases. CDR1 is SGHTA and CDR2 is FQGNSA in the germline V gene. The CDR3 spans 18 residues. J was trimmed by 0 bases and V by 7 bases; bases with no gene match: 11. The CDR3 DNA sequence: TGTGCCAGCAACCCAAGGGGACTAGCGGGTTCTAGCACAGATACGCAGTATTTT. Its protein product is CASNPRGLAGSSTDTQYF.

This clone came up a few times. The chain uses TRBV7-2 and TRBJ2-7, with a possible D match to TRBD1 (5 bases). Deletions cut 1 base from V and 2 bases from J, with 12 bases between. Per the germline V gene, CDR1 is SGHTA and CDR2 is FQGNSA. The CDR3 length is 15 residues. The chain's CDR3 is CASSLVGQGTYEQYF. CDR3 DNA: TGTGCCAGCAGCTTAGTTGGGCAGGGAACCTACGAGCAGTACTTC.

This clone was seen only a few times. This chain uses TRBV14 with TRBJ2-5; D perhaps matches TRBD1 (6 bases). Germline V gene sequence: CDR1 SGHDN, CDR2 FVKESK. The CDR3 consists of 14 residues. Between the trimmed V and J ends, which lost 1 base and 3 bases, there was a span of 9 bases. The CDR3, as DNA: TGTGCCAGCAGCCAAGGCACAGGGAAAGAGACCCAGTACTTC. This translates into CASSQGTGKETQYF.

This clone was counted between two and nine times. CDR3 coding DNA: TGTGCCATCAGTGAGTCTAAGACAGGGGACGGCGAGACCCAGTACTTC. It translates to CAISESKTGDGETQYF. V gene TRBV10-3 combines with J gene TRBJ2-5; 8 positions match TRBD1. The CDR3 runs to 16 residues. V was pared by 0 bases and J by 5 bases, with 8 bases of the junction left unmatched. Germline V gene lookup returns CDR1 ENHRY and CDR2 SYGVKD.

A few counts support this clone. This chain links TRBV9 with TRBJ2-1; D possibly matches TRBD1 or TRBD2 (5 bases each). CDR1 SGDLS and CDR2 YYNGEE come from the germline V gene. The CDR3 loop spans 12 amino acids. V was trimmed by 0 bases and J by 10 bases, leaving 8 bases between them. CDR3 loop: CASSVGEGEQFF. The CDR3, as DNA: TGTGCCAGCAGCGTAGGAGAGGGGGAGCAGTTCTTC. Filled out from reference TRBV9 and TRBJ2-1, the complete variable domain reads DSGVTQTPKHLITATGQRVTLRCSPRSGDLSVYWYQQSLDQGLQFLIQYYNGEERAKGNILERFSAQQFPDLHSELNLSSLELGDSALYFCASSVGEGEQFFGPGTRLTVL.

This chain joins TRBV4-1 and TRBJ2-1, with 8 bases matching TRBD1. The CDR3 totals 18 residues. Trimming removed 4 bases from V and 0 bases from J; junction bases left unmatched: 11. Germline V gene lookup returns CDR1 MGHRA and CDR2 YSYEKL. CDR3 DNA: TGCGCCAGCAGCCTAGAGGGCCAGGGGGCCAGCTCCTACAATGAGCAGTTCTTC. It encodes CASSLEGQGASSYNEQFF.